This is a list of T cell receptor beta chains from one sample in a study of cytomegalovirus exposure and HLA in healthy donors. TCRdb's copy holds only in-frame clones and misses some; the assay was immunoSEQ multiplex PCR. The top ten hold 2.5% to 3.5% of the sample, which has 150,000 to 200,000 clones, roughly 91% seen once. The sequencing sample was made of PBMCs. These receptors all come from a man in his late teens or twenties in good health and CMV-seronegative. Both conserved end residues are part of each CDR3. D genes are given only for firm matches.

D gene | J gene | V gene | CDR3 protein | CDR3 DNA
- | TRBJ2-7 | TRBV6-1 | CASSTRVSSEQYF | TGTGCCAGCAGTACCAGGGTTTCGAGCGAGCAGTACTTC
- | TRBJ2-2 | TRBV2 | CASSGQSTGELFF | TGTGCCAGCAGTGGACAATCCACCGGGGAGCTGTTTTTT
- | TRBJ1-3 | TRBV27 | CASISSGNTIYF | TGTGCCAGCATCAGCTCTGGAAACACCATATATTTT
- | TRBJ1-2 | TRBV6-5 | CASSRPLALGGYTF | TGTGCCAGCAGTCGTCCCCTAGCCTTAGGTGGCTACACCTTC
TRBD1 | TRBJ2-1 | TRBV27 | CASSYRQGWVLNNEQFF | TGTGCCAGCAGTTACCGACAGGGGTGGGTTTTAAACAATGAGCAGTTCTTC
- | TRBJ1-1 | TRBV27 | CASSPVPELNTEAFF | TGTGCCAGCAGCCCCGTTCCGGAGTTGAACACTGAAGCTTTCTTT
TRBD2 | TRBJ2-4 | TRBV6-1 | CASSEVSGGADKNIQYF | TGTGCCAGCAGTGAAGTAAGCGGGGGGGCCGACAAAAACATTCAGTACTTC
TRBD1 | TRBJ2-1 | TRBV4-3 | CASSLGQGDYNEQFF | TGCGCCAGCAGCCTTGGACAGGGAGACTACAATGAGCAGTTCTTC
- | TRBJ1-2 | TRBV2 | CASSKEAGNYGYTF | TGTGCCAGCAGTAAAGAAGCAGGGAACTATGGCTACACCTTC
- | TRBJ2-5 | TRBV27 | CASGRVSQETQYF | TGTGCCAGCGGCAGGGTGAGCCAAGAGACCCAGTACTTC
- | TRBJ2-3 | TRBV5-6 | CASSFGRTNTDTQYF | TGTGCCAGCAGCTTCGGACGGACAAACACAGATACGCAGTATTTT
TRBD2 | TRBJ2-5 | TRBV27 | CASSLGTSEQETQYF | TGTGCCAGCAGTTTAGGGACTAGCGAACAAGAGACCCAGTACTTC
- | TRBJ2-1 | TRBV19 | CASRGLPNEQFF | TGTGCCAGTAGGGGACTCCCCAATGAGCAGTTCTTC
TRBD1 | TRBJ1-1 | TRBV6-5 | CASSRQGLNTEAFF | TGTGCCAGCAGCCGACAGGGACTGAACACTGAAGCTTTCTTT
TRBD1 | TRBJ2-3 | TRBV27 | CASSKFNEGQGYTDTQYF | TGTGCCAGCAGCAAGTTTAACGAGGGACAGGGTTACACAGATACGCAGTATTTT
TRBD1 | TRBJ2-7 | TRBV27 | CASSYGTAYEQYF | TGTGCCAGCAGTTACGGGACAGCCTACGAGCAGTACTTC
TRBD1 | TRBJ2-1 | TRBV29-1 | CSVPPGQGNNEQFF | TGCAGCGTCCCCCCGGGACAGGGGAACAATGAGCAGTTCTTC
TRBD2 | TRBJ2-1 | TRBV5-1 | CASISLAGGLNEQFF | TGCGCCAGCATTTCCCTAGCGGGAGGCCTCAATGAGCAGTTCTTC
- | TRBJ1-4 | TRBV4-1 | CASSQKQGAPNEKLFF | TGCGCCAGCAGCCAAAAACAGGGCGCCCCTAATGAAAAACTGTTTTTT
- | TRBJ2-3 | TRBV5-1 | CASSPTWGPDTQYF | TGCGCCAGCAGCCCTACTTGGGGCCCAGATACGCAGTATTTT
TRBD1 | TRBJ1-2 | TRBV6-6 | CASSSDREVGYGYTF | TGTGCCAGCAGTTCCGACAGGGAAGTGGGCTATGGCTACACCTTC
TRBD1 | TRBJ1-2 | TRBV28 | CASSLWRDRGNFNYGYTF | TGTGCCAGCAGTTTATGGAGGGACAGGGGCAATTTTAACTATGGCTACACCTTC